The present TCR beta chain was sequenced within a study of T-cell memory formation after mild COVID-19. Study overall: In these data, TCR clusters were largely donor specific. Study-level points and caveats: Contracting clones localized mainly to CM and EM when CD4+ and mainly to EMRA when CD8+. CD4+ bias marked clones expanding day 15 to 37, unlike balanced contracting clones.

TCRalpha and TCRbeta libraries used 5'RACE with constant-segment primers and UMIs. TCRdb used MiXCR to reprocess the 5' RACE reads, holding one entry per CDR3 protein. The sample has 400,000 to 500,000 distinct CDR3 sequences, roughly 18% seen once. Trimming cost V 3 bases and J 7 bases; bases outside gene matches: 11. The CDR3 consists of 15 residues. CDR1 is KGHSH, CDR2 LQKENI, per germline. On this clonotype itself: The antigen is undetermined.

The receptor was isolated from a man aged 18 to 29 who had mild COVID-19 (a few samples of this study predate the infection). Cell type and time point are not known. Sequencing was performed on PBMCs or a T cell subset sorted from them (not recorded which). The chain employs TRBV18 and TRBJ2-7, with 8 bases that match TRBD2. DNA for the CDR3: TGTGCCAGCTCACCTCCCACGGCGGGGGGCGGGGAGCAGTACGTC. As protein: CASSPPTAGGGEQYV.